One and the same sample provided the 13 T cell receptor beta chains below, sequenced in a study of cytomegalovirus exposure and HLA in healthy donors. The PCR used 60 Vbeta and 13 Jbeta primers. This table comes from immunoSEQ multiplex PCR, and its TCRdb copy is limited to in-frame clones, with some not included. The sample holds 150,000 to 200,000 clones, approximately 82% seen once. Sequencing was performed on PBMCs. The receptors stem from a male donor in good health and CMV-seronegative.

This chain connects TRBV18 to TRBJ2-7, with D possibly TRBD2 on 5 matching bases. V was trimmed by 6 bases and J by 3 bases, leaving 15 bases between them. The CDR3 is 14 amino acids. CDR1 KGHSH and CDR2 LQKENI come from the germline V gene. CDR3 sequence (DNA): TGTGCCAGCTCCCCTTCTGGGGAGAACTACGAGCAGTACTTC. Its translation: CASSPSGENYEQYF.

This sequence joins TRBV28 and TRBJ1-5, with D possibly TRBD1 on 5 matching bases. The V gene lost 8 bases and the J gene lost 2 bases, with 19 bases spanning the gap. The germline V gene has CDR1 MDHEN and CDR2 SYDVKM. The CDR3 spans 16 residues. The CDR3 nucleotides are TGTGCCAGCCTACTCCGGGGGTATGGCGGCAATCAGCCCCAGCATTTT. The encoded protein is CASLLRGYGGNQPQHF.

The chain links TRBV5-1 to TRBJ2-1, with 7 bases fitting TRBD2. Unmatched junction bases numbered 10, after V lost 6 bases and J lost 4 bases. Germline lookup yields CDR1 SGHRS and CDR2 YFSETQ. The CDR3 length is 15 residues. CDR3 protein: CASTQLNSGYNEQFF. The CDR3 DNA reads TGCGCCAGCACCCAGCTCAATAGCGGGTACAATGAGCAGTTCTTC.

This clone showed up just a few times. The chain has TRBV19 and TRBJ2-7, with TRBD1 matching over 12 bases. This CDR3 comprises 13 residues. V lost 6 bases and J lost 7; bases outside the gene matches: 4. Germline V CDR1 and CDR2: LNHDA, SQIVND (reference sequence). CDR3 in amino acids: CASSRDRGREQYF. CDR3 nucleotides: TGTGCCAGTAGCCGGGACAGGGGGCGAGAGCAGTACTTC.

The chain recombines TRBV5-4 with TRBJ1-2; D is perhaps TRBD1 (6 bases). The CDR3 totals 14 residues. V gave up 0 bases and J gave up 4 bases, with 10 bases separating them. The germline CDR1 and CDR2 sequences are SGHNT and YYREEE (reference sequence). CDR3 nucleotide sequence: TGTGCCAGCAGCTTGGTCAGGGGAGTCTATGGCTACACCTTC. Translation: CASSLVRGVYGYTF.

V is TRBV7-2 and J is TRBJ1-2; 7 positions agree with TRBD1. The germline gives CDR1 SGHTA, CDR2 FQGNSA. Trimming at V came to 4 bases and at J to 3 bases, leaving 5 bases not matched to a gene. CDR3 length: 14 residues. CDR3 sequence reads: CASSSTGDDYGYTF. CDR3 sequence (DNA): TGTGCCAGCAGCTCCACAGGGGATGACTATGGCTACACCTTC.

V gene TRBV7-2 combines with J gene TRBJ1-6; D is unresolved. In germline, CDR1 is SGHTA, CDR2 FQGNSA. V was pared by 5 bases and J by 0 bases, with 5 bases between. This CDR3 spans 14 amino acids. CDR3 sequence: CASSLSSYNSPLHF. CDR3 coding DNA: TGTGCCAGCAGCCTGAGCTCCTATAATTCACCCCTCCACTTT.

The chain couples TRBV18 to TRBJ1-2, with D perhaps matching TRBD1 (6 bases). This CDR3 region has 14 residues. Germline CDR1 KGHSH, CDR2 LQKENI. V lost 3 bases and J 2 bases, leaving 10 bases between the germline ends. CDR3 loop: CASSPSGANYGYTF. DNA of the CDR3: TGTGCCAGCTCACCGTCAGGGGCCAACTATGGCTACACCTTC.

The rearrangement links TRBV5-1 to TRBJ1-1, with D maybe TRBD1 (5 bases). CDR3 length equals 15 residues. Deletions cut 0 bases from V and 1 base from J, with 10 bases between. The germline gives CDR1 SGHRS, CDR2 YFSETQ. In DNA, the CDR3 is TGCGCCAGCAGCTTGGGCGCAGGGTCGAACACTGAAGCTTTCTTT. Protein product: CASSLGAGSNTEAFF.

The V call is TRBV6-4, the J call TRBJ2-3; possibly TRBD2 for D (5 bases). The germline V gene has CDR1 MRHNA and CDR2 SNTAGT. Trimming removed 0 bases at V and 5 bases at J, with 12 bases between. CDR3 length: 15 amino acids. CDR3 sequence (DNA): TGTGCCAGCAGTGACTCGAGCTCGGGAAGAGATACGCAGTATTTT. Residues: CASSDSSSGRDTQYF.

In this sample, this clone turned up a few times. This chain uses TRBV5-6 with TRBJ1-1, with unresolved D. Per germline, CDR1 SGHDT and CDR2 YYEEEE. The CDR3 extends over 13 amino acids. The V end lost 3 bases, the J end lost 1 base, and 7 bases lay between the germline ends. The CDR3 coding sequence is TGTGCCAGCAGCTACACAGCGAACACTGAAGCTTTCTTT. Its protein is CASSYTANTEAFF.

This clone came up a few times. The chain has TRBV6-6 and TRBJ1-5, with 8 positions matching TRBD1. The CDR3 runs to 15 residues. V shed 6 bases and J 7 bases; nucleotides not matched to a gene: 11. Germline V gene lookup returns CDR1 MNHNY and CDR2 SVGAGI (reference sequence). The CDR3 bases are TGTGCCAGCAGCCAAGACAGGGGATGGCGGCAGCCCCAGCATTTT. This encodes CASSQDRGWRQPQHF.

The CDR3 DNA sequence: TGTGCCAGCAGTGACTGTAGGGGAGATACGCAGTATTTT. Protein product: CASSDCRGDTQYF. J is TRBJ2-3 and V is TRBV6-4; maybe TRBD1 (5 bases). The CDR3 spans 13 residues. Germline lookup yields CDR1 MRHNA and CDR2 SNTAGT. The V and J ends lost 1 base and 5 bases respectively, with 7 bases between them.